This T cell receptor (beta chain) was identified during a study of T-cell reconstitution after alpha-beta-depleted transplantation in children. Study outcomes and limitations: By one year post-transplant, T-cell counts and diversity largely arose from T cells that were newly produced. At day 60, the high TCRbeta diversity found in some patients originated from recipient T cells and thymic progenitors that had survived.

This clonotype was seen ten or more times. Its antigen is not known. Library preparation (for TCRbeta) was performed with unique molecular identifiers. Via MiXCR, TCRdb re-called the PCR reads, giving one row per CDR3 protein. The repertoire consists of fewer than 700,000 distinct CDR3 sequences, with roughly 23% occurring once and the leading ten covering 13% to 15%. V lost 1 base, J lost 1 base, and 3 bases stayed unmatched. CDR1 and CDR2 from the germline V gene are LNHNV and YYDKDF (reference sequence). The CDR3 totals 17 residues. Material: PBMCs, mostly from graft donor cells, obtained 360 days after TCRalphabeta/CD19-depleted stem cell transplant. J is TRBJ2-6 and V is TRBV15; TRBD1 matches 8 bases. The TCR originated in a boy under two years old who had a stem cell transplant for acute myeloid leukemia, so the T cells may come from the graft donor. The CDR3 sequence: CATSRVGQVSGANVLTF. Written as DNA, the CDR3 is TGTGCCACCAGCAGAGTGGGACAGGTATCTGGGGCCAACGTCCTGACTTTC.